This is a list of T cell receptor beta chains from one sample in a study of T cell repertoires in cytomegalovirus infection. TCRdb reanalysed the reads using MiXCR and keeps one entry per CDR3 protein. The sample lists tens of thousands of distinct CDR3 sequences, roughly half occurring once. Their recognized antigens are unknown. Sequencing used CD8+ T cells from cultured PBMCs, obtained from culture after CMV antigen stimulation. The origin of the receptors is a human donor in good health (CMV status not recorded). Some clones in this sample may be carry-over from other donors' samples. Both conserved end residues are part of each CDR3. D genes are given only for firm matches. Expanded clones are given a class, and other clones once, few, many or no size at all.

cdr3_aa: CASSEKRDRGNQPQHF
cdr3_nt: TGTGCCAGCAGTGAAAAAAGGGACAGGGGTAATCAGCCCCAGCATTTT
cdr3_length: 16
j_call: TRBJ1-5
v_call: TRBV6-1
clone_size: -
d_call: TRBD1

cdr3_aa: CASSRSPGQDLTYGYTF
cdr3_nt: TGCGCCAGCAGCAGAAGTCCGGGACAGGACTTGACATATGGCTACACCTTC
cdr3_length: 17
j_call: TRBJ1-2
v_call: TRBV5-1
clone_size: few
d_call: TRBD1

cdr3_aa: CASSPNSGPPNEQYF
cdr3_nt: TGTGCCAGTAGTCCAAATTCCGGACCTCCTAACGAGCAGTACTTC
cdr3_length: 15
j_call: TRBJ2-7
v_call: TRBV19
clone_size: -
d_call: -

cdr3_aa: CASRLNSLSGLQPQHF
cdr3_nt: TGTGCCAGCAGACTAAACAGTTTATCAGGGCTTCAGCCCCAGCATTTT
cdr3_length: 16
j_call: TRBJ1-5
v_call: TRBV11-3
clone_size: -
d_call: -

cdr3_aa: CASSFVSGSTDTQYF
cdr3_nt: TGTGCCAGCAGCTTCGTTAGCGGTAGCACAGATACGCAGTATTTT
cdr3_length: 15
j_call: TRBJ2-3
v_call: TRBV7-2
clone_size: many
d_call: -

cdr3_aa: CASSLIGGSYNEQFF
cdr3_nt: TGTGCCAGCAGCCTGATCGGAGGCTCCTACAATGAGCAGTTCTTC
cdr3_length: 15
j_call: TRBJ2-1
v_call: TRBV7-9
clone_size: -
d_call: -

cdr3_aa: CASSEGTGGPHSNQPQHF
cdr3_nt: TGTGCCAGCAGTGAAGGGACAGGGGGGCCCCATAGCAATCAGCCCCAGCATTTT
cdr3_length: 18
j_call: TRBJ1-5
v_call: TRBV6-1
clone_size: few
d_call: TRBD1

cdr3_aa: CASRSLRVAVSYEQYF
cdr3_nt: TGTGCCAGCAGATCCCTGAGGGTAGCGGTATCCTACGAGCAGTACTTC
cdr3_length: 16
j_call: TRBJ2-7
v_call: TRBV6-5
clone_size: few
d_call: -

cdr3_aa: CASSDIAGAAHEQYF
cdr3_nt: TGTGCCAGCAGCGACATAGCGGGAGCAGCCCACGAGCAGTACTTC
cdr3_length: 15
j_call: TRBJ2-7
v_call: TRBV7-9
clone_size: many
d_call: TRBD2

cdr3_aa: CASNSRTSGRAPYNEQFF
cdr3_nt: TGTGCCAGCAACTCTCGGACTAGCGGGAGAGCCCCCTACAATGAGCAGTTCTTC
cdr3_length: 18
j_call: TRBJ2-1
v_call: TRBV28
clone_size: few
d_call: TRBD2

cdr3_aa: CASSVDPRQGPQGYTF
cdr3_nt: TGTGCCAGCAGCGTAGACCCGCGACAGGGCCCACAAGGCTACACCTTC
cdr3_length: 16
j_call: TRBJ1-2
v_call: TRBV9
clone_size: -
d_call: TRBD1

cdr3_aa: CASSYPSRGLKKETQYF
cdr3_nt: TGTGCCAGCAGTTACCCCTCCCGCGGACTCAAGAAAGAGACCCAGTACTTC
cdr3_length: 17
j_call: TRBJ2-5
v_call: TRBV12-3/TRBV12-4
clone_size: many
d_call: -

cdr3_aa: CASSYAGTRPQPQHF
cdr3_nt: TGTGCCAGCAGTTACGCAGGGACCCGTCCTCAGCCCCAGCATTTT
cdr3_length: 15
j_call: TRBJ1-5
v_call: TRBV28
clone_size: -
d_call: -

cdr3_aa: CASSEIGTGAYEQYF
cdr3_nt: TGTGCCAGCAGTGAAATTGGGACAGGAGCCTACGAGCAGTACTTC
cdr3_length: 15
j_call: TRBJ2-7
v_call: TRBV6-1
clone_size: -
d_call: TRBD1

cdr3_aa: CASSLRGGVFTGELFF
cdr3_nt: TGTGCCAGCAGCTTAAGAGGGGGTGTTTTCACCGGGGAGCTGTTTTTT
cdr3_length: 16
j_call: TRBJ2-2
v_call: TRBV7-2
clone_size: -
d_call: -

cdr3_aa: CASTLDRVGSGELFF
cdr3_nt: TGTGCCAGCACCCTAGACAGGGTTGGGTCCGGGGAGCTGTTTTTT
cdr3_length: 15
j_call: TRBJ2-2
v_call: TRBV3-1
clone_size: -
d_call: TRBD1

cdr3_aa: CAWSVRRTAAYGYTF
cdr3_nt: TGTGCCTGGAGTGTTCGAAGGACAGCAGCCTATGGCTACACCTTC
cdr3_length: 15
j_call: TRBJ1-2
v_call: TRBV30
clone_size: -
d_call: -

cdr3_aa: CASSLAGGSTGPPQHF
cdr3_nt: TGTGCCAGCAGCTTAGCAGGTGGTAGTACAGGACCACCCCAGCATTTT
cdr3_length: 16
j_call: TRBJ1-5
v_call: TRBV7-6
clone_size: many
d_call: -

cdr3_aa: CASSLHLRGEQFF
cdr3_nt: TGTGCCAGCAGTTTACACCTACGGGGTGAGCAGTTCTTC
cdr3_length: 13
j_call: TRBJ2-1
v_call: TRBV7-3
clone_size: many
d_call: -

cdr3_aa: CAISEVTSAYNEQFF
cdr3_nt: TGTGCCATCAGTGAAGTGACTTCAGCCTACAATGAGCAGTTCTTC
cdr3_length: 15
j_call: TRBJ2-1
v_call: TRBV10-3
clone_size: -
d_call: -

cdr3_aa: CASSPEGRGRPDTQYF
cdr3_nt: TGTGCCAGCAGCCCCGAAGGGCGGGGGAGGCCAGATACGCAGTATTTT
cdr3_length: 16
j_call: TRBJ2-3
v_call: TRBV7-2
clone_size: few
d_call: TRBD2

cdr3_aa: CSASRDIQYF
cdr3_nt: TGCAGTGCGTCACGGGACATCCAGTACTTC
cdr3_length: 10
j_call: TRBJ2-7
v_call: TRBV20-1
clone_size: -
d_call: -

cdr3_aa: CASRQTGGRYNEQFF
cdr3_nt: TGTGCCAGCAGACAAACAGGGGGGAGGTACAATGAGCAGTTCTTC
cdr3_length: 15
j_call: TRBJ2-1
v_call: TRBV7-2
clone_size: few
d_call: TRBD1

cdr3_aa: CASRRGQEKLFF
cdr3_nt: TGTGCCAGCAGGCGAGGTCAAGAAAAACTGTTTTTT
cdr3_length: 12
j_call: TRBJ1-4
v_call: TRBV25-1
clone_size: many
d_call: -

cdr3_aa: CSARDTRGLAGSTDTQYF
cdr3_nt: TGCAGTGCTAGAGATACAAGGGGACTAGCGGGTAGCACAGATACGCAGTATTTT
cdr3_length: 18
j_call: TRBJ2-3
v_call: TRBV20-1
clone_size: -
d_call: TRBD2

cdr3_aa: CASSLSQPDSLFEQYF
cdr3_nt: TGTGCCAGCAGTTTATCGCAGCCGGACAGCCTCTTCGAGCAGTACTTC
cdr3_length: 16
j_call: TRBJ2-7
v_call: TRBV12-3/TRBV12-4
clone_size: -
d_call: -

cdr3_aa: CATRYEQYF
cdr3_nt: TGTGCCACCCGCTACGAGCAGTACTTC
cdr3_length: 9
j_call: TRBJ2-7
v_call: TRBV24-1
clone_size: -
d_call: -

cdr3_aa: CASSFSGGSSYNEQFF
cdr3_nt: TGTGCCAGCAGCTTTAGCGGGGGCAGCTCCTACAATGAGCAGTTCTTC
cdr3_length: 16
j_call: TRBJ2-1
v_call: TRBV7-2
clone_size: -
d_call: TRBD2

cdr3_aa: CASSSGQPETQYF
cdr3_nt: TGTGCCAGCAGCTCGGGACAGCCCGAGACCCAGTACTTC
cdr3_length: 13
j_call: TRBJ2-5
v_call: TRBV7-6
clone_size: -
d_call: TRBD1

cdr3_aa: CASSSLVAVGTEAFF
cdr3_nt: TGTGCCAGCAGCTCCTTAGTGGCGGTCGGGACTGAAGCTTTCTTT
cdr3_length: 15
j_call: TRBJ1-1
v_call: TRBV7-4
clone_size: -
d_call: -

cdr3_aa: CASSQTPGLAEETQYF
cdr3_nt: TGTGCCAGCAGCCAAACTCCGGGACTAGCGGAGGAGACCCAGTACTTC
cdr3_length: 16
j_call: TRBJ2-5
v_call: TRBV7-9
clone_size: -
d_call: TRBD2

cdr3_aa: CASSEAARGGGYTF
cdr3_nt: TGTGCCAGCAGTGAAGCGGCCAGGGGTGGCGGCTACACCTTC
cdr3_length: 14
j_call: TRBJ1-2
v_call: TRBV6-1
clone_size: -
d_call: -

cdr3_aa: CSVEGGNTIYF
cdr3_nt: TGCAGCGTTGAAGGAGGAAACACCATATATTTT
cdr3_length: 11
j_call: TRBJ1-3
v_call: TRBV29-1
clone_size: once
d_call: -

cdr3_aa: CATRPGQTTSGRNEQYF
cdr3_nt: TGTGCCACGCGCCCGGGACAAACTACTAGCGGGAGGAACGAGCAGTACTTC
cdr3_length: 17
j_call: TRBJ2-7
v_call: TRBV28
clone_size: -
d_call: TRBD2

cdr3_aa: CASSKNSGSSYNEQFF
cdr3_nt: TGTGCCAGCAGCAAGAATAGTGGATCCTCCTACAATGAGCAGTTCTTC
cdr3_length: 16
j_call: TRBJ2-1
v_call: TRBV7-3
clone_size: few
d_call: -

cdr3_aa: CASSLTGLNTEAFF
cdr3_nt: TGTGCCAGCAGCTTGACGGGATTGAACACTGAAGCTTTCTTT
cdr3_length: 14
j_call: TRBJ1-1
v_call: TRBV5-6
clone_size: -
d_call: -

cdr3_aa: CASSIPGLAANTGELFF
cdr3_nt: TGTGCCAGCAGTATTCCTGGACTAGCAGCGAACACCGGGGAGCTGTTTTTT
cdr3_length: 17
j_call: TRBJ2-2
v_call: TRBV6-1
clone_size: -
d_call: TRBD2

cdr3_aa: CASSPTGSSYNEQFF
cdr3_nt: TGTGCCAGCAGCCCAACAGGGAGCTCCTACAATGAGCAGTTCTTC
cdr3_length: 15
j_call: TRBJ2-1
v_call: TRBV27
clone_size: -
d_call: -

cdr3_aa: CASSLGRVNTEAFF
cdr3_nt: TGTGCCAGCAGTTTGGGCAGGGTGAACACTGAAGCTTTCTTT
cdr3_length: 14
j_call: TRBJ1-1
v_call: TRBV12-3/TRBV12-4
clone_size: few
d_call: -

cdr3_aa: CASSPSGTGGVSEQFF
cdr3_nt: TGCGCCAGCAGTCCATCCGGGACAGGGGGTGTCAGTGAGCAGTTCTTC
cdr3_length: 16
j_call: TRBJ2-1
v_call: TRBV4-3
clone_size: -
d_call: TRBD1

cdr3_aa: CASSSFSEGNTEAFF
cdr3_nt: TGTGCCAGCAGCTCCTTCTCGGAAGGAAACACTGAAGCTTTCTTT
cdr3_length: 15
j_call: TRBJ1-1
v_call: TRBV7-8
clone_size: -
d_call: -

cdr3_aa: CASSYTKLNTEAFF
cdr3_nt: TGTGCCAGCAGTTACACTAAATTGAACACTGAAGCTTTCTTT
cdr3_length: 14
j_call: TRBJ1-1
v_call: TRBV6-5
clone_size: -
d_call: -